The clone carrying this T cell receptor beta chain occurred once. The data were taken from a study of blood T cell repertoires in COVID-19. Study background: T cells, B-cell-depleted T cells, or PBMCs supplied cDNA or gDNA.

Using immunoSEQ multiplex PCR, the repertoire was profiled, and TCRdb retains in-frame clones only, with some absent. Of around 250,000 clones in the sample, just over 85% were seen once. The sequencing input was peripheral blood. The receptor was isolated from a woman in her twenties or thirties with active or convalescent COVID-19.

This chain's CDR3 is CASSQRDRAYGYTF. CDR3 DNA: TGTGCCAGCAGCCAGAGAGACAGAGCTTATGGCTACACCTTC. This chain connects TRBV3-1 (or the pseudogene TRBV3-2) to TRBJ1-2; possible D gene TRBD1, 5 bases. Germline V gene data show CDR1 as LGHDT and CDR2 as YNNKEL (reference sequence). The CDR3 is 14 residues long. Trimming stripped 3 bases from V and 5 bases from J, with 13 bases between.